This note documents a single T cell receptor (beta chain) sequence. Its antigen is unidentified. It was with 60 Vbeta and 13 Jbeta primers that the PCR ran. Measured with immunoSEQ multiplex PCR; TCRdb has only the in-frame clones, and not every one. The data show 90,000 to 140,000 clones, around 75% seen once. The data belong to a study of cytomegalovirus exposure and HLA in healthy donors. Study-wide points: The likely explanation for a cluster of highly shared sequence variants was sequencing artifact. The study reported that TCR beta sequences accurately predicted HLA-A and HLA-B alleles in most subjects.

CDR1 is SEHNR, CDR2 FQNEAQ, per germline (reference sequence). The CDR3 runs to 16 residues. V shed 1 base, J shed 6 bases, and the junction held 11 bases outside the gene matches. Regarding donors, all were healthy bone marrow donors. The clonotype comes from a man aged 35-49 years in good health and CMV-seronegative. The sample consisted of PBMCs. The chain combines TRBV7-9 with TRBJ2-7; 8 nucleotides match TRBD1. The CDR3 reads CASSLDRGRPAVEQYF. In DNA form, the CDR3 reads TGTGCCAGCAGCTTAGACAGGGGGAGACCGGCCGTCGAGCAGTACTTC.